These 18 T cell receptor beta chains were sequenced from one sample in a study of breast tumors, draining lymph nodes, adjacent tissues. TCRdb passed the multiplex PCR reads through MiXCR, listing each CDR3 protein once. The table records 250,000 or so distinct CDR3 sequences, 30% of them present only once. Samples came from axillary lymph nodes draining the breast cancer. The sequenced material came from axillary lymph node tissue. All receptors derive from a female donor with breast cancer. Some clones in this sample may be carry-over from other donors' samples.

This clonotype was seen repeatedly, ten times or more. The rearrangement uses TRBV14 and TRBJ1-4; no clear D. Germline V gives CDR1 SGHDN, CDR2 FVKESK. This CDR3 is 18 amino acids long. Trimming stripped 1 base from V and 0 bases from J, with 15 bases between. The CDR3 loop reads CASSQGFLGPATNEKLFF. CDR3 in DNA: TGTGCCAGCAGCCAAGGATTTTTAGGCCCTGCAACTAATGAAAAACTGTTTTTT.

A note on this clonotype: This may arise from a read error, as a much more abundant clone is one base away. The rearrangement links TRBV5-1 to TRBJ2-7; D is possibly TRBD1 (5 bases). The CDR3 sequence is 12 residues long. The germline V gene encodes CDR1 SGHRS and CDR2 YFSETQ. This CDR3 reads CASSSTDTEHYF. For the CDR3, the DNA is TGCGCCAGCAGCTCAACGGACACCGAGCACTACTTC.

This clonotype was observed many times. The J gene is TRBJ2-1, the V gene TRBV12-3 or TRBV12-4, with D hard to call. Trimming took 8 bases from V and 9 from J, leaving 17 bases between them. This CDR3 has 13 amino acids. The CDR3 coding sequence is TGTGCCAGCGGAGTTGGCGCAGCCCTTGAGCAGTTCTTC. Amino acids: CASGVGAALEQFF.

This clonotype came up a few times. The chain carries TRBV6-5 and TRBJ1-1; D is ambiguous. The germline V gene has CDR1 MNHEY and CDR2 SVGAGI. CDR3 length equals 16 residues. V was clipped by 2 bases and J by 1 base, with 14 bases between them. CDR3 DNA: TGTGCCAGCAGTTACAATGTAGGGTGGGGGAACACTGAAGCTTTCTTT. This sequence encodes CASSYNVGWGNTEAFF.

This clonotype occurred many times. The chain carries TRBV6-5 and TRBJ2-5, with 10 positions matching TRBD2. The germline V gene has CDR1 MNHEY and CDR2 SVGAGI. This CDR3 is built from 20 residues. The J segment lost 5 bases and the V segment lost 5 bases, leaving 23 bases of the junction unmatched. CDR3: CASSAPSSGSGRAWEETQYF. The CDR3 DNA sequence: TGTGCCAGCAGTGCCCCTTCCTCGGGGAGCGGGAGGGCCTGGGAGGAGACCCAGTACTTC.

A few counts support this clonotype. The junction departs from the called germline gene at one end, perhaps through a read error. V is TRBV14 and J is TRBJ2-7; 7 nucleotides match TRBD2. Germline CDR1 reads SGHDN; CDR2 reads FVKESK. The CDR3 runs 15 residues. CDR3 nucleotides: TGTGCCAGCAGCCAGGCCAAAGCGGGGATATACGAGCCGTACTTC. Residues: CASSQAKAGIYEPYF.

This clonotype showed up many times. V gene TRBV20-1 combines with J gene TRBJ2-1, with 7 bases identical to TRBD1. Germline V gene sequence: CDR1 DFQATT, CDR2 SNEGSKA (reference sequence). Trimming took 5 bases from V and 6 from J; bases not matched to a gene: 7. The CDR3 is made up of 13 amino acids. The CDR3 DNA sequence: TGCAGTGCTCTCCGGGACAGAGGCAATGAGCAGTTCTTC. Encoded protein: CSALRDRGNEQFF.

The chain is built from TRBV11-3 and TRBJ1-1; TRBD1 matches 7 bases. The CDR3 totals 13 residues. J lost 4 bases, V lost 7 bases, and 6 bases had no gene match. From germline, CDR1 is SGHNT and CDR2 YENEEA. In nucleotides, the CDR3 is TGTGCCAGCACCACGACAGGGCGCACTGAAGCTTTCTTT. This codes for CASTTTGRTEAFF. The entire variable domain, with the rest obtained from reference TRBV11-3 and TRBJ1-1, is as follows: EAGVVQSPRYKIIEKKQPVAFWCNPISGHNTLYWYLQNLGQGPELLIRYENEEAVDDSQLPKDRFSAERLKGVDSTLKIQPAELGDSAVYLCASTTTGRTEAFFGQGTRLTVV.

Concerning this clonotype itself: The germline gene is not matched at one end of the junction; a read error may be the cause. The chain uses TRBV2 and TRBJ2-2; possibly TRBD2 for D (6 bases). The CDR3 length is 17 residues. CDR1 is SNHLY, CDR2 FYNNEI, per germline. CDR3 sequence (DNA): TGTGCCAGCAGCCAAACTAGCACCAAAGGGTACACCGGGGAGCTGTCTTTT. Translation gives CASSQTSTKGYTGELSF. Together with reference TRBV2 and TRBJ2-2, the CDR3 gives the full variable domain: EPEVTQTPSHQVTQMGQEVILRCVPISNHLYFYWYRQILGQKVEFLVSFYNNEISEKSEIFDDQFSVERPDGSNFTLKIRSTKLEDSAMYFCASSQTSTKGYTGELSFGEGSRLTVL.

The V gene is TRBV30, the J gene TRBJ1-1, with D unresolved. The CDR3 consists of 12 residues. Trimming shortened V by 4 bases and J by 0 bases, and 6 bases separated the two germline ends. CDR1 GTSNPN and CDR2 SVGIG come from the germline V gene (reference sequence). CDR3 residues: CAWTVLNTEAFF. The CDR3 nucleotides read TGTGCCTGGACCGTCCTGAACACTGAAGCTTTCTTT.

The table lists this clonotype with many counts. The chain joins TRBV20-1 to TRBJ2-1; D is ambiguous. This CDR3 contains 11 residues. The ends were cut back, 6 bases at V and 10 bases at J, with 13 bases in the middle. Germline CDR1 and CDR2: DFQATT and SNEGSKA (reference sequence). CDR3 bases: TGCAGTGCCCCCCGCCCGAGAGAGCAGTTCTTC. Translated, it gives CSAPRPREQFF.

This sequence joins TRBV2 and TRBJ2-7, with 12 bases identical to TRBD1. The CDR3 totals 15 residues. V was pared by 8 bases and J by 5 bases, with 10 bases of the junction left unmatched. Germline-derived CDR1 and CDR2 are SNHLY and FYNNEI. The CDR3 here is CASGRGQGAWDEQYF. CDR3 DNA sequence: TGTGCCAGCGGGAGGGGACAGGGGGCATGGGACGAGCAGTACTTC.

This clonotype was counted ten times or more. The rearrangement links TRBV5-1 to TRBJ2-7; D ambiguous. There are 14 residues in the CDR3. Trimming stripped 0 bases from V and 3 bases from J, with 10 bases between. CDR1 SGHRS and CDR2 YFSETQ come from the germline V gene. The CDR3 loop is CASSLVGNYYEQYF. The CDR3 nucleotides are TGCGCCAGCAGCTTGGTAGGCAACTACTACGAGCAGTACTTC.

This clonotype was recorded many times. CDR3 DNA: TGTGCCAGCAGCTTGGTTGGGAGTTTGAATGAGCAGTTCTTC. This translates into CASSLVGSLNEQFF. J is TRBJ2-1 and V is TRBV5-5; D is perhaps TRBD2 (5 bases). This CDR3 comprises 14 residues. Germline CDR1 reads SGHKS; CDR2 reads YYEKEE (reference sequence). Trimming took off 0 bases at V and 7 bases at J, with 11 bases between the two ends.

Of note for this clonotype: An end of the junction differs from the germline gene, which may be a read error. The genes are TRBV24-1 and TRBJ2-1; unclear D gene. Germline assignment: CDR1 KGHDR and CDR2 SFDVKD. The CDR3 covers 13 residues. CDR3 protein: CATSEPNNNEPFF. The CDR3 DNA is TGCGCCACCAGTGAGCCCAATAACAATGAGCCGTTCTTC.

This clonotype has a count of ten or more. The chain is built from TRBV19 and TRBJ2-3, with D tentatively TRBD2 (7 bases). CDR1 and CDR2 from the germline V gene are LNHDA and SQIVND (reference sequence). Trimming left V 4 bases short and J 3 bases short, with 17 bases between. CDR3 length equals 16 residues. CDR3 protein: CASSRRGRGGTDTQYF. For the CDR3, the DNA is TGTGCCAGTAGTAGGCGGGGGCGGGGTGGAACAGATACGCAGTATTTT.

This clonotype has only a few counts. This rearrangement joins TRBV20-1 to TRBJ2-7, with D possibly being TRBD1 or TRBD2 (5 bases each). This CDR3 contains 15 residues. Trimming left V 4 bases short and J 2 bases short, with 18 bases between. Germline V gene lookup returns CDR1 DFQATT and CDR2 SNEGSKA (reference sequence). The CDR3 spells CSAIELGTKTYEQYF. The CDR3, as DNA: TGCAGTGCTATTGAGCTCGGGACGAAAACCTACGAGCAGTACTTC.

The rearrangement joins TRBV20-1 to TRBJ1-2; D not resolved. From germline, CDR1 is DFQATT and CDR2 SNEGSKA (reference sequence). The CDR3 is 14 residues long. Trimming took 8 bases from V and 1 from J, leaving 17 bases between them. CDR3 nucleotides: TGCAGTACTACCGGGTCCTTAAATAACTATGGCTACACCTTC. This translates into CSTTGSLNNYGYTF.